This T cell receptor (beta chain) was obtained from a study of human T cells and chemical hapten exposure. Study-wide results and caveats: Expanded TCRs clustered into significantly more large CDR3 similarity groups than controls, the analysis revealed.

For this clonotype: Antigen: not known.

Time point specified: patch test 3, about 24 weeks after DPC sensitization. The treatment was: therapeutic diphenylcyclopropenone sensitization with weekly scalp DPC. Blood draws preceded each patch test application. As the library was built, unique molecular identifiers were attached to individual cDNA molecules. MiXCR, run by TCRdb on the RACE reads, gives a single entry per CDR3 protein. The repertoire holds 82,000 or so distinct CDR3 sequences, with approximately 13% as singletons. The sequence was obtained from a woman aged 45 to 65 with alopecia areata. Some clones in this sample may be carry-over from other donors' samples. Material: whole blood, obtained in connection with sensitization to the hapten diphenylcyclopropenone (DPC).

DNA of the CDR3: TGTGCCAGCAGCTTAGATGTGGCTAGCGCAGACTTTTCCACCGGCGGGGAGCTGTTTTTT. Translating it yields CASSLDVASADFSTGGELFF. The chain carries TRBV7-2 and TRBJ2-2; D is perhaps TRBD2 (6 bases). V shed 1 base and J shed 7 bases, with 28 bases lying between them. The germline gives CDR1 SGHTA, CDR2 FQGNSA. The CDR3 consists of 20 residues.